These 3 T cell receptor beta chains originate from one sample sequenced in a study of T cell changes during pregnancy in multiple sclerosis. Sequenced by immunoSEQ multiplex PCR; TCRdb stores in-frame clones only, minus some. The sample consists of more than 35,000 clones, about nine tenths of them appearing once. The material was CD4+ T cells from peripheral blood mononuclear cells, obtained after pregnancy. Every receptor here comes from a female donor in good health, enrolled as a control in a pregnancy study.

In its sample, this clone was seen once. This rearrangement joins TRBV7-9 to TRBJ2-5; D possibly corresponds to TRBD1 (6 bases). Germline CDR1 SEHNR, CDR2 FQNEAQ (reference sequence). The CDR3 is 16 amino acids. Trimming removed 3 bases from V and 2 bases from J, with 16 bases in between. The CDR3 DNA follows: TGTGCCAGCAGCTTGGGTCAAGGGGGTACTCAAGAGACCCAGTACTTC. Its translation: CASSLGQGGTQETQYF.

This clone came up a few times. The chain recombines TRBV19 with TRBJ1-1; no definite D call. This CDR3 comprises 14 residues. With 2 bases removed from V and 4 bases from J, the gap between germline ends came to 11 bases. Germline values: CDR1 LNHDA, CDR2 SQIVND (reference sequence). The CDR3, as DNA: TGTGCCAGTAGTATACTCGACACACGCACTGAAGCTTTCTTT. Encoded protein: CASSILDTRTEAFF.

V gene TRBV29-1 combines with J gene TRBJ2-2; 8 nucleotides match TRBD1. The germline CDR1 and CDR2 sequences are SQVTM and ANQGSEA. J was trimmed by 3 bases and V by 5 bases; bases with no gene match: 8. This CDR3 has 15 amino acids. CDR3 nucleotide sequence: TGCAGCGTTAAAGGACAGGGTTATCACACCGGGGAGCTGTTTTTT. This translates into CSVKGQGYHTGELFF.